Shown below are 16 T cell receptor beta chains from a single sample sequenced in a study of blood T cell repertoires in COVID-19. The repertoire was sequenced with immunoSEQ multiplex PCR; TCRdb's copy has only in-frame clones and lacks some. The data show 150,000 to 200,000 clones, just over 85% seen once. Sequencing was done on a sample of peripheral blood. The receptors here all came from a man in his sixties with acute or convalescent COVID-19.

This clone has more than one count but fewer than ten. The chain uses TRBV18 and TRBJ2-7; 8 nucleotides agree with TRBD1. The CDR3 runs 16 residues. Germline V gives CDR1 KGHSH, CDR2 LQKENI. Trimming cost V 1 base and J 4 bases; bases outside gene matches: 9. The CDR3 sequence: CASSPRTGRQGYEQYF. Written as DNA, the CDR3 is TGTGCCAGCTCACCACGTACCGGGCGACAGGGGTACGAGCAGTACTTC.

The chain is built from TRBV19 and TRBJ1-1; D might be TRBD1 (5 bases). Trimming removed 4 bases from V and 6 bases from J, with 18 bases in between. The CDR3 spans 15 residues. CDR1 and CDR2 from the germline V gene are LNHDA and SQIVND (reference sequence). The CDR3, as DNA: TGTGCCAGTAGTACCCTAGACGCAGGGTCCCCTGAAGCTTTCTTT. It encodes CASSTLDAGSPEAFF.

The V call is TRBV6-5, the J call TRBJ1-3, with 7 bases identical to TRBD1. Trimming cost V 0 bases and J 2 bases; bases outside gene matches: 4. CDR1 and CDR2 (germline): MNHEY, SVGAGI. The length of the CDR3 is 16 residues. CDR3 amino acids: CASSYSWQGAGNTIYF. The CDR3 nucleotides read TGTGCCAGCAGTTACTCGTGGCAGGGGGCTGGAAACACCATATATTTT.

V and J are TRBV30 and TRBJ2-7; 9 bases fit TRBD2. Germline V lookup: CDR1 GTSNPN, CDR2 SVGIG (reference sequence). V lost 5 bases, J lost 5 bases, and 4 bases stayed unmatched. CDR3 length: 12 amino acids. CDR3 protein: CAWGLARHEQYF. The DNA for the CDR3 is TGTGCCTGGGGACTAGCGAGGCACGAGCAGTACTTC.

This chain connects TRBV7-9 to TRBJ2-6, with TRBD1 matching 7 bases. V was clipped by 7 bases and J by 0 bases; unmatched bases: 12. The length of the CDR3 is 18 residues. Germline V gene sequence: CDR1 SEHNR, CDR2 FQNEAQ (reference sequence). The CDR3 loop reads CASTEGAPIISGANVLTF. CDR3 coding DNA: TGTGCCAGCACCGAGGGGGCCCCCATTATCTCTGGGGCCAACGTCCTGACTTTC.

The gene calls are TRBV19 and TRBJ2-2; maybe TRBD2 (6 bases). V lost 6 bases and J lost 3, with 8 bases in between. This CDR3 is 13 amino acids long. Germline lookup yields CDR1 LNHDA and CDR2 SQIVND (reference sequence). The CDR3 is CASSREYTGELFF. In DNA form, the CDR3 reads TGTGCCAGTAGCCGGGAGTACACCGGGGAGCTGTTTTTT.

The gene calls are TRBV30 and TRBJ1-5; D is perhaps TRBD1 (6 bases). Germline lookup yields CDR1 GTSNPN and CDR2 SVGIG (reference sequence). Trimming removed 0 bases at V and 6 bases at J, with 12 bases between. This CDR3 contains 14 residues. The CDR3 protein is CAWSVGRGGQPQHF. The CDR3 coding sequence is TGTGCCTGGAGTGTTGGGAGGGGGGGTCAGCCCCAGCATTTT.

V gene TRBV19 combines with J gene TRBJ2-1, with 9 bases matching TRBD2. The CDR3 contains 16 residues. The germline V gene has CDR1 LNHDA and CDR2 SQIVND (reference sequence). With V trimmed by 3 bases and J by 7 bases, 10 bases remained unmatched. The DNA of the CDR3 is TGTGCCAGTAGTATGGACGTAGCGGGAGCGCGAAATGAGCAGTTCTTC. Its protein product is CASSMDVAGARNEQFF. Together with reference TRBV19 and TRBJ2-1, the CDR3 gives the full variable domain: DGGITQSPKYLFRKEGQNVTLSCEQNLNHDAMYWYRQDPGQGLRLIYYSQIVNDFQKGDIAEGYSVSREKKESFPLTVTSAQKNPTAFYLCASSMDVAGARNEQFFGPGTRLTVL.

The V gene is TRBV18, the J gene TRBJ2-5, with a weak D call TRBD1 (6 bases). V lost 5 bases to trimming and J lost 4 bases, with 14 bases between them. There are 14 residues in the CDR3. Germline assignment: CDR1 KGHSH and CDR2 LQKENI. The CDR3 reads CASSETGMGETQYF. The CDR3 bases are TGTGCCAGCTCAGAAACAGGGATGGGAGAGACCCAGTACTTC.

The chain has TRBV7-2 and TRBJ2-7; 7 bases are a match to TRBD2. From germline, CDR1 is SGHTA and CDR2 FQGNSA. The junction had 5 bases not matched to a gene; V was cut back by 2 bases and J by 4 bases. The CDR3 extends over 14 amino acids. The CDR3 bases are TGTGCCAGCAGCTTACAGGCGGGAGATTACGAGCAGTACTTC. It codes for CASSLQAGDYEQYF.

The J gene is TRBJ1-6, the V gene TRBV3-1 (or the pseudogene TRBV3-2), with 7 bases fitting TRBD1. Germline lookup yields CDR1 LGHDT and CDR2 YNNKEL (reference sequence). The CDR3 is made up of 14 amino acids. J gave up 10 bases and V 4 bases, and 7 bases lay outside the gene matches. The CDR3: CASSPRQGGSPLHF. CDR3 bases: TGTGCCAGCAGCCCAAGACAGGGCGGCTCACCCCTCCACTTT.

The DNA of the CDR3 is TGCGCCAGCAGCTTGGGAGCTAGCGGGGGTAGCACAGATACGCAGTATTTT. Protein: CASSLGASGGSTDTQYF. This chain joins TRBV5-1 and TRBJ2-3; the match to TRBD2 covers 10 bases. There are 17 residues in the CDR3. The germline V gene encodes CDR1 SGHRS and CDR2 YFSETQ. V lost 0 bases to trimming and J lost 0 bases; unmatched junction nucleotides: 4.

In its sample, this clone was seen a few times. The genes are TRBV19 and TRBJ2-2; 7 bases align to TRBD1. V lost 5 bases to trimming and J lost 4 bases; unmatched junction nucleotides: 7. Per the germline V gene, CDR1 is LNHDA and CDR2 is SQIVND (reference sequence). The CDR3 is 15 amino acids. In DNA form, the CDR3 reads TGTGCCAGTAGTCCGACAGGGCCGGGCACCGGGGAGCTGTTTTTT. It specifies CASSPTGPGTGELFF.

This clone was observed a single time. This chain joins TRBV27 and TRBJ1-2; weak D call: TRBD1 (5 bases). The length of the CDR3 is 13 residues. Germline assignment: CDR1 MNHEY and CDR2 SMNVEV (reference sequence). The germline V and J ends were trimmed by 5 bases and 1 base, with 8 bases remaining between them. CDR3 protein: CASSVQGNYGYTF. As DNA, the CDR3 is TGTGCCAGCAGTGTTCAGGGTAACTATGGCTACACCTTC.

The V call is TRBV19, the J call TRBJ2-1, with 7 bases fitting TRBD1. Trimming took 6 bases from V and 0 from J; bases not matched to a gene: 2. CDR3 size: 14 residues. The V gene's germline CDR1 is LNHDA and CDR2 SQIVND (reference sequence). Here the CDR3 DNA reads TGTGCCAGTAGCAACAGGGGCTCCTACAATGAGCAGTTCTTC. Protein sequence: CASSNRGSYNEQFF.

The chain has TRBV30 and TRBJ2-1, with 7 bases aligning to TRBD2. The CDR3 is 12 amino acids. V gave up 3 bases and J gave up 7 bases; unmatched junction bases: 3. The germline V gene encodes CDR1 GTSNPN and CDR2 SVGIG (reference sequence). CDR3 region: CAWRLGGNEQFF. The CDR3 DNA sequence: TGTGCCTGGAGGCTGGGAGGGAATGAGCAGTTCTTC.